This T cell receptor (beta chain) was recorded in a study of blood T cell repertoires in COVID-19. The overall study: There were acute and convalescent COVID-19 samples, and they came from the United States, Italy and Spain. T cells, B-cell-depleted T cells, or PBMCs provided the cDNA or gDNA that served as material.

Enrollment of patients from Seattle took place during active infection, with longitudinal follow-up. Authors' methods: Amplification with reference gene primers provided the estimates of nucleated cell counts. The repertoire was sequenced with immunoSEQ multiplex PCR; TCRdb's copy has only in-frame clones and lacks some. Clonal size and the V and J genes are those of that table, whereas D and trimming came from the DNA. The sample lists 200,000 to 250,000 clones, around 86% seen once, with roughly 10% in the top ten. The V gene's germline CDR1 is MNHEY and CDR2 SVGAGI. Trimming cost V 6 bases and J 6 bases, with 9 bases left between them. The CDR3 consists of 12 residues.

The rearrangement links TRBV6-5 to TRBJ1-5; D is unresolved. The receptor was isolated from a woman in her forties or fifties with COVID-19, enrolled during active disease. The sample taken for sequencing was peripheral blood. This chain's CDR3 is CASRPGSQPQHF. The CDR3 region has the DNA TGTGCCAGCAGGCCGGGTAGTCAGCCCCAGCATTTT.